This TCR beta chain is from a study of blood T cell repertoires in COVID-19. The overall study: T cells, B-cell-depleted T cells, or PBMCs provided the cDNA or gDNA that served as material.

The repertoire was sequenced with immunoSEQ multiplex PCR; TCRdb's copy has only in-frame clones and lacks some. Among about 160,000 clones listed, roughly 93% were seen once. In germline, CDR1 is SGHAT, CDR2 FQNNGV. There are 14 residues in the CDR3. With V trimmed by 4 bases and J by 1 base, 3 bases remained unmatched. This rearrangement joins TRBV11-2 to TRBJ1-1; 7 bases are shared with TRBD1. The sequenced sample was peripheral blood. This TCR was sampled from a man younger than 30 with acute or convalescent COVID-19. CDR3 DNA: TGTGCCAGCAGCTGGGGACAGAGGAACACTGAAGCTTTCTTT. This sequence encodes CASSWGQRNTEAFF.